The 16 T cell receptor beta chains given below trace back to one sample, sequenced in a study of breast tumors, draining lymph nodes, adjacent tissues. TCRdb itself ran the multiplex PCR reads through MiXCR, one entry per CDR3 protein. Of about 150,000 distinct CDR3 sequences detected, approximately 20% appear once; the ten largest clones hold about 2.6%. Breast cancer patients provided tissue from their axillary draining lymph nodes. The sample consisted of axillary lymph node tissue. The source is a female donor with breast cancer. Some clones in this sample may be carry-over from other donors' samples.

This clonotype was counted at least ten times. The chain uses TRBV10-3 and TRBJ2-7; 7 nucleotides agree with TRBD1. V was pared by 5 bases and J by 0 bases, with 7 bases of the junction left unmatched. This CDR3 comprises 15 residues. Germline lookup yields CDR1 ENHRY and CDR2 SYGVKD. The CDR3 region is CAISRIQGSSYEQYF. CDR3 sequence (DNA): TGTGCCATCAGTCGAATACAGGGGAGCTCCTACGAGCAGTACTTC.

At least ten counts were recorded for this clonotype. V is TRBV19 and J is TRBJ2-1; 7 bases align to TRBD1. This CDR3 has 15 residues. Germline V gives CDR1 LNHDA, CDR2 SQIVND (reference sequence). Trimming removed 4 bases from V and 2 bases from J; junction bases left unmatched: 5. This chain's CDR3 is CASSKPGQTYNEQFF. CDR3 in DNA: TGTGCCAGTAGTAAGCCGGGACAGACCTACAATGAGCAGTTCTTC.

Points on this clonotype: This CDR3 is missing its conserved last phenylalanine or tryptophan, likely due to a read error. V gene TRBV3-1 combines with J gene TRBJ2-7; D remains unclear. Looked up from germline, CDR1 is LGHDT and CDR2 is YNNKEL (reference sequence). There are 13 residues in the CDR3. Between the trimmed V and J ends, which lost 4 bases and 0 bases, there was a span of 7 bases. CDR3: CASSLDFSYEQYL. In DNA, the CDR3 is TGTGCCAGCAGCCTCGACTTCTCCTACGAGCAGTACCTC.

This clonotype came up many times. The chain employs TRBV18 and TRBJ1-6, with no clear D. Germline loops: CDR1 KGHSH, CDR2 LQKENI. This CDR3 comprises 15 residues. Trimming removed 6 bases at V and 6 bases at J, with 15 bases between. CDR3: CASSPYYDLNSPLHF. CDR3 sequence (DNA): TGTGCCAGCTCTCCCTACTATGACCTTAATTCACCCCTCCACTTT.

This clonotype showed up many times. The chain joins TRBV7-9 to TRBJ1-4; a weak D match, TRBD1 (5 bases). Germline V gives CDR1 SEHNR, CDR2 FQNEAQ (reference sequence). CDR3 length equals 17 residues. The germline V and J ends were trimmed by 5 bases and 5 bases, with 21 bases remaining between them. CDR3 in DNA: TGTGCCAGCAGCCCCGGGGCACCGGGGGAATCGAATGAAAAACTGTTTTTT. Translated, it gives CASSPGAPGESNEKLFF.

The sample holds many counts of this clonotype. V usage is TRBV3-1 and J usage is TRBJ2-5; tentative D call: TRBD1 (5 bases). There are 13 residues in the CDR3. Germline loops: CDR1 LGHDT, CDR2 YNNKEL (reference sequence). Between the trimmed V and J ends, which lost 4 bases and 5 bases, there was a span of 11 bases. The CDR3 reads CASSRRGAETQYF. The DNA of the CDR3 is TGTGCCAGCAGCCGAAGGGGTGCGGAGACCCAGTACTTC.

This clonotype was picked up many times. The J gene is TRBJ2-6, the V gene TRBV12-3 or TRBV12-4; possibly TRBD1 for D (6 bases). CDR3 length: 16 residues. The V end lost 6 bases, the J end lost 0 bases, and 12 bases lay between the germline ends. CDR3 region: CASSQDRSSGANVLTF. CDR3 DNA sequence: TGTGCCAGCAGCCAAGACAGGAGCTCTGGGGCCAACGTCCTGACTTTC.

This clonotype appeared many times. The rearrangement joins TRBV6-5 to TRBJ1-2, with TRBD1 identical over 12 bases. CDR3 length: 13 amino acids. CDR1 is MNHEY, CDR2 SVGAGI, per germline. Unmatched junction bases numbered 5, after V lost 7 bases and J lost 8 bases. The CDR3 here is CASTGGTGGGYTF. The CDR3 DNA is TGTGCCAGCACCGGGGGGACAGGGGGCGGCTACACCTTC.

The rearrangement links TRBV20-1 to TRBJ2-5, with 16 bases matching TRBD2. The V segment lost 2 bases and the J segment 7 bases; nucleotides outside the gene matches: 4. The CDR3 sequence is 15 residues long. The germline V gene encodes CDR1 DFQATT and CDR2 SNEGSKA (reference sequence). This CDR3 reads CSARWGLAGGVTQYF. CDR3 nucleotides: TGCAGTGCTAGATGGGGACTAGCGGGAGGGGTGACCCAGTACTTC.

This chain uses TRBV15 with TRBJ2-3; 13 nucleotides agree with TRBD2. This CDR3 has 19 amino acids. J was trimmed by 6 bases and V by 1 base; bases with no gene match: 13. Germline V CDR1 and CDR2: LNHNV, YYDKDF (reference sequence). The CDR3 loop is CATSRVSLSLTSGRDTQYF. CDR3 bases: TGTGCCACCAGCAGAGTCTCCCTCTCCCTGACTAGCGGGAGGGATACGCAGTATTTT.

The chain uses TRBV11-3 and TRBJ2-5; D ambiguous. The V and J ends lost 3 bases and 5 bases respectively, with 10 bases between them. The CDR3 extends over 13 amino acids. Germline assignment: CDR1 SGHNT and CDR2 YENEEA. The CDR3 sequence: CASSFSWDETQYF. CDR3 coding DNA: TGTGCCAGCAGCTTTTCATGGGATGAGACCCAGTACTTC.

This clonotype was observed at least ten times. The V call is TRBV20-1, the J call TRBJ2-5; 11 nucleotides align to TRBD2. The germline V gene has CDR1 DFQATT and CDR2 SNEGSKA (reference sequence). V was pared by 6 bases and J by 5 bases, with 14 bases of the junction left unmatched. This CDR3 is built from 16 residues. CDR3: CSAKIRSGRARETQYF. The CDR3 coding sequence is TGCAGTGCCAAAATCCGTAGCGGGAGGGCCCGGGAGACCCAGTACTTC.

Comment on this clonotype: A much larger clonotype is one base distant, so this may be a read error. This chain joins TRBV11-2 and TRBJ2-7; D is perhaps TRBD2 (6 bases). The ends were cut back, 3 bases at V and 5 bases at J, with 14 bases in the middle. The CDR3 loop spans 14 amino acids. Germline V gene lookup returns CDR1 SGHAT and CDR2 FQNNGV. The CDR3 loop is CASSFYGSGHEQYF. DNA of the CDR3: TGTGCCAGCAGCTTTTACGGAAGCGGGCACGAGCAGTACTTC.

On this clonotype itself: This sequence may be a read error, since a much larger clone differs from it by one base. CDR3 sequence: CASSAKGGALNEQLF. The CDR3 DNA follows: TGTGCCAGCAGCGCGAAGGGGGGCGCTTTGAATGAGCAGCTCTTC. The V and J genes are TRBV9 and TRBJ2-1; tentatively, D is TRBD1 or TRBD2 (6 bases each). Per germline, CDR1 SGDLS and CDR2 YYNGEE. This CDR3 is 15 amino acids long.

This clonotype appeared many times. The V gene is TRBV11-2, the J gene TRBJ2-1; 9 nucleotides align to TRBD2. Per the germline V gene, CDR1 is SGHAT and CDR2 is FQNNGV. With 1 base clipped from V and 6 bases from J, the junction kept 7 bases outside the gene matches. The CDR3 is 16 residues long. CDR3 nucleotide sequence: TGTGCCAGCAGCTTAGGTCCGCTAGCGGGATTCAATGAGCAGTTCTTC. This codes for CASSLGPLAGFNEQFF. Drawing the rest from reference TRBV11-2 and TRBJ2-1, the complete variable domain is EAGVAQSPRYKIIEKRQSVAFWCNPISGHATLYWYQQILGQGPKLLIQFQNNGVVDDSQLPKDRFSAERLKGVDSTLKIQPAKLEDSAVYLCASSLGPLAGFNEQFFGPGTRLTVL.

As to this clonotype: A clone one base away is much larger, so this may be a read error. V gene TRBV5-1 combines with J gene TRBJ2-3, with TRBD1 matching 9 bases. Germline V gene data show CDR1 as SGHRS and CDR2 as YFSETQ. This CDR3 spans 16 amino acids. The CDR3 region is CASSRGTGSGTGTQYF. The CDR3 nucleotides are TGCGCCAGCAGCCGTGGGACAGGGTCGGGCACAGGTACGCAGTATTTT.